This T cell receptor beta chain is from a study of T cell responses to AZD1222 COVID-19 vaccine. Overall study findings and caveats: Among AZD1222 vaccinees, only five or six were seropositive at baseline.

Method: immunoSEQ multiplex PCR; TCRdb's copy keeps in-frame clones and lacks some. The sample lists about 81,000 clones, 92% seen once, with roughly 4.9% in the top ten. This clone was found once. No antigen is known for it. Specimen: peripheral blood, collected on day 0 of AZD1222 vaccination. The sequence was collected from an adult in good health.

CDR3 loop: CASRVRGSSYNEQFF. For the CDR3, the DNA is TGTGCCAGTAGGGTCCGCGGGAGCTCCTACAATGAGCAGTTCTTC. V and J are TRBV19 and TRBJ2-1; 7 nucleotides line up with TRBD2. Germline values: CDR1 LNHDA, CDR2 SQIVND (reference sequence). This CDR3 is 15 amino acids long. J was trimmed by 0 bases and V by 6 bases; bases with no gene match: 5.